This entry lists 8 T cell receptor beta chains sequenced from one sample in a study of T cells in Graves' hyperthyroidism and ophthalmopathy. Amplification of TCR beta CDR3 regions was performed using RNA transcripts as template. Using the HTBI primer set, a first-round RT-PCR was run on the TCR CDR3. MiXCR was run by TCRdb on the multiplex PCR reads, yielding one entry per CDR3 protein. The data contain more than 300,000 distinct CDR3 sequences, roughly 13% of them singletons. The specimen was blood. These receptor sequences come from a woman aged 18-29 years with Graves' hyperthyroidism.

This clonotype was counted at least ten times. The chain carries TRBV27 and TRBJ1-2; 9 bases are shared with TRBD1. CDR3 length: 15 residues. Germline CDR1 is MNHEY and CDR2 is SMNVEV (reference sequence). V gave up 5 bases and J gave up 4 bases; unmatched junction bases: 8. CDR3 nucleotides: TGTGCCAGCAGTGGACAGGGGTCGAACAGCTATGGCTACACCTTC. It encodes CASSGQGSNSYGYTF.

This clonotype appeared many times. The genes are TRBV12-3 or TRBV12-4 and TRBJ2-1, with unresolved D. The ends were cut back, 3 bases at V and 7 bases at J, with 7 bases in the middle. This CDR3 comprises 12 residues. The CDR3 reads CASSLHQNEQFF. For the CDR3, the DNA is TGTGCCAGCAGTTTGCACCAAAATGAGCAGTTCTTC.

This chain joins TRBV4-3 and TRBJ2-3; 11 bases map to TRBD2. The germline V gene has CDR1 LGHNA and CDR2 YSLEER. Unmatched junction bases numbered 0, after V lost 1 base and J lost 0 bases. This CDR3 is 16 amino acids long. The CDR3 DNA follows: TGCGCCAGCAGCCAAGGACTAGCGGGAAGCACAGATACGCAGTATTTT. Amino acid sequence: CASSQGLAGSTDTQYF.

The chain is built from TRBV19 and TRBJ2-4; D is unresolved. CDR1 LNHDA and CDR2 SQIVND come from the germline V gene (reference sequence). There are 14 residues in the CDR3. V was clipped by 7 bases and J by 5 bases, with 15 bases between them. The CDR3 here is CASNPSKTENIQYF. The CDR3, as DNA: TGTGCCAGTAACCCTTCCAAGACCGAAAACATTCAGTACTTC.

The chain couples TRBV28 to TRBJ2-5; D unresolved. The CDR3 totals 13 residues. V was shortened by 2 bases and J by 2 bases, with 6 bases between the two germline ends. In germline, CDR1 is MDHEN, CDR2 SYDVKM. CDR3 loop: CASSLIQQETQYF. The CDR3 coding sequence is TGTGCCAGCAGTTTAATACAGCAAGAGACCCAGTACTTC.

In its sample, this clonotype was seen a few times. At one end the junction does not follow the germline gene, possibly because of a read error. V usage is TRBV28 and J usage is TRBJ2-1; D remains unclear. CDR1 is MDHEN and CDR2 is SYDVKM in the germline V gene. This CDR3 has 13 residues. Here the CDR3 reads CASIESSYNGQFF. In DNA, the CDR3 is TGTGCCAGCATTGAAAGCTCCTACAATGGGCAGTTCTTC. Combining the CDR3 with reference TRBV28 and TRBJ2-1 gives the whole variable domain DVKVTQSSRYLVKRTGEKVFLECVQDMDHENMFWYRQDPGLGLRLIYFSYDVKMKEKGDIPEGYSVSREKKERFSLILESASTNQTSMYLCASIESSYNGQFFGPGTRLTVL.

This clonotype has more than one count but fewer than ten. The V call is TRBV12-3 or TRBV12-4, the J call TRBJ2-1; TRBD2 aligns across 13 bases. Trimming removed 6 bases from V and 10 bases from J; junction bases left unmatched: 3. This CDR3 is built from 13 residues. The CDR3 protein is CASSPGLAGEQFF. The CDR3 bases are TGTGCCAGCAGCCCGGGACTAGCGGGGGAGCAGTTCTTC.

In this sample, this clonotype turned up many times. The J gene is TRBJ2-2, the V gene TRBV7-2, with 10 positions matching TRBD2. Germline V CDR1 and CDR2: SGHTA, FQGNSA. The CDR3 is 16 residues long. Trimming removed 5 bases from V and 7 bases from J; junction bases left unmatched: 10. Here the CDR3 DNA reads TGTGCCAGCAGCAAAGACCTAGCGGGAGAGGGCGGGGAGCTGTTTTTT. Translated: CASSKDLAGEGGELFF.